One TCR beta chain is described in this entry. Under the authors' procedure: Estimation of nucleated cell counts was performed using reference gene primer amplification. Only in-frame clones appear in the TCRdb table, and some are missing; sequencing was by immunoSEQ multiplex PCR. For V, J and clone size, that table is used; D and trimming come from the DNA. Counted here are some 320,000 clones, 70% to 90% occurring once; the ten biggest clones make up about 8%. The germline gives CDR1 MDHEN, CDR2 SYDVKM. The CDR3 is 15 residues long. After removal of 5 bases from V and 7 bases from J, the junction contained 7 bases not matched to a gene. These data come from a study of blood T cell repertoires in COVID-19. Study details: The study drew acute and convalescent COVID-19 samples from the United States, Italy and Spain. The cDNA or gDNA used as material had been derived from T cells, B-cell-depleted T cells, or PBMCs.

The rearrangement joins TRBV28 to TRBJ2-1; 11 bases match TRBD2. The origin of this receptor is a woman in her fifties or sixties who had recovered from COVID-19. The sample was peripheral blood. This CDR3 reads CASSRLAGTVNEQFF. The CDR3 nucleotides read TGTGCCAGCAGTCGACTAGCGGGAACGGTAAATGAGCAGTTCTTC.